Below, 20 T cell receptor beta chains from the same sample are listed, as sequenced in a study of patients and donors after allogeneic stem cell transplantation. One entry per CDR3 protein results from TCRdb running MiXCR on the RT-PCR reads. The sample has about a million distinct CDR3 sequences; about 20% are singletons. Material for sequencing was blood, either unsorted or a sorted T cell fraction (not recorded which). These receptors originate from a human donor who was either an allogeneic HSCT recipient or a stem cell or donor lymphocyte infusion donor (not recorded which). It is not recorded whose cells these are; they may come from a transplant donor.

A remark on this clonotype: One end of the junction fails to match germline, which may point to a read error. The chain is built from TRBV7-7 and TRBJ2-1; unclear D gene. Germline CDR1 SSHAT, CDR2 FNYEAQ (reference sequence). This CDR3 has 13 residues. As DNA, the CDR3 is TGTGCTAGCAGCTTAAGGGAAGACAATGAGCAGTTCTTC. Protein: CASSLREDNEQFF.

In DNA form, the CDR3 reads TGCAGTGCTAGTCCCCGGACCTACGAGCAGTACTTC. As protein: CSASPRTYEQYF. The chain couples TRBV20-1 to TRBJ2-7; D remains unclear. V gave up 3 bases and J gave up 2 bases, with 8 bases separating them. Germline V gives CDR1 DFQATT, CDR2 SNEGSKA (reference sequence). The CDR3 has 12 residues.

This clonotype was seen more than once but under ten times. V gene TRBV27 combines with J gene TRBJ1-2; no clear D. The CDR3 has 16 residues. CDR1 and CDR2 from the germline V gene are MNHEY and SMNVEV (reference sequence). V was cut by 0 bases and J by 0 bases, with 11 bases left in between. CDR3 loop: CASSLSIRSPNYGYTF. The CDR3 DNA reads TGTGCCAGCAGTTTATCTATACGCTCTCCTAACTATGGCTACACCTTC.

J is TRBJ2-3 and V is TRBV2; unclear D gene. V dropped 8 bases and J dropped 0 bases, with 12 bases sitting between them. Germline-derived CDR1 and CDR2 are SNHLY and FYNNEI. The CDR3 extends over 14 amino acids. The DNA of the CDR3 is TGTGCCAGCTACCGCGGCAGAAGCACAGATACGCAGTATTTT. Translating gives CASYRGRSTDTQYF.

This clonotype was seen more than once but under ten times. V is TRBV9 and J is TRBJ1-2, with a weak D call TRBD1 (6 bases). CDR1 and CDR2 (germline): SGDLS, YYNGEE. The CDR3 loop spans 16 amino acids. Trimming removed 0 bases at V and 4 bases at J, with 16 bases between. CDR3 DNA sequence: TGTGCCAGCAGCGTAGATCGTTATGAGACAGGCTATGGCTACACCTTC. It specifies CASSVDRYETGYGYTF.

The J gene is TRBJ2-4, the V gene TRBV7-2, with a possible D match to TRBD2 (5 bases). With 5 bases removed from V and 3 bases from J, the gap between germline ends came to 14 bases. The CDR3 spans 15 residues. Germline assignment: CDR1 SGHTA and CDR2 FQGNSA. CDR3: CASSHAGGGKNIQYF. CDR3 sequence (DNA): TGTGCCAGCAGCCACGCGGGCGGAGGCAAAAACATTCAGTACTTC.

In its sample, this clonotype was seen a few times. The chain couples TRBV12-3 or TRBV12-4 to TRBJ1-2; 8 nucleotides match TRBD1. Trimming cost V 6 bases and J 4 bases; bases outside gene matches: 7. CDR3 length equals 14 residues. The CDR3 loop is CASRKTGERYGYTF. As DNA, the CDR3 is TGTGCCAGCAGAAAGACAGGGGAACGCTATGGCTACACCTTC.

This clonotype was found many times. The J gene is TRBJ2-7, the V gene TRBV5-5; D not certain. Trimming removed 4 bases from V and 3 bases from J, with 14 bases in between. The CDR3 extends over 14 amino acids. The germline gives CDR1 SGHKS, CDR2 YYEKEE (reference sequence). The DNA of the CDR3 is TGTGCCAGCAGCGGAGTAGAGGTCGTCTACGAGCAGTACTTC. Its protein product is CASSGVEVVYEQYF.

This clonotype was found a few times. A much larger clone is a single base away; this may be a read error. V usage is TRBV12-3 or TRBV12-4 and J usage is TRBJ1-3, with TRBD1 as a possible D gene (5 bases). V lost 2 bases to trimming and J lost 4 bases, with 6 bases between them. The CDR3 covers 13 residues. The DNA for the CDR3 is TGTGCCAGCAGTTTACAGGGAGGAAACACCATATATTTT. Encoded protein: CASSLQGGNTIYF.

This clonotype has a handful of counts. The V call is TRBV27, the J call TRBJ1-5, with D possibly matching TRBD1 (5 bases). From germline, CDR1 is MNHEY and CDR2 SMNVEV (reference sequence). The CDR3 has 15 amino acids. V dropped 8 bases and J dropped 2 bases, with 16 bases sitting between them. The CDR3 DNA is TGTGCCAGCGGCCCCGGGGACCGAGGCAATCAGCCCCAGCATTTT. As protein: CASGPGDRGNQPQHF.

This clonotype was seen more than once but under ten times. The chain recombines TRBV27 with TRBJ2-3; D gene unclear. Trimming took off 5 bases at V and 7 bases at J, with 10 bases between the two ends. The CDR3 extends over 12 amino acids. CDR1 is MNHEY and CDR2 is SMNVEV in the germline V gene (reference sequence). CDR3 residues: CASSPHPNTQYF. CDR3 coding DNA: TGTGCCAGCAGTCCGCACCCAAATACGCAGTATTTT.

This CDR3 is CSLNSGVGHEQYF. CDR3 nucleotide sequence: TGCAGCTTAAACAGCGGGGTTGGTCACGAGCAGTACTTC. The chain recombines TRBV20-1 with TRBJ2-7; 7 bases match TRBD2. The length of the CDR3 is 13 residues. Germline assignment: CDR1 DFQATT and CDR2 SNEGSKA (reference sequence).

The V call is TRBV12-3 or TRBV12-4, the J call TRBJ2-7; D is uncertain. The V and J ends lost 1 base and 1 base respectively, with 14 bases between them. CDR3 size: 16 residues. The CDR3 sequence is CASSLDLIDGSYEQYF. In DNA form, the CDR3 reads TGTGCCAGCAGTTTAGACCTGATCGACGGTTCCTACGAGCAGTACTTC.

This clonotype was detected ten times or more. The CDR3 here is CASWDRPTSGANVLTF. The CDR3 region has the DNA TGCGCCAGTTGGGACAGACCAACCTCTGGGGCCAACGTCCTGACTTTC. The chain combines TRBV5-1 with TRBJ2-6; TRBD1 matches 7 bases. Germline V gives CDR1 SGHRS, CDR2 YFSETQ. CDR3 size: 16 residues. Trimming cost V 8 bases and J 0 bases; bases outside gene matches: 8.

This chain uses TRBV20-1 with TRBJ2-3; D is unclear. Per germline, CDR1 DFQATT and CDR2 SNEGSKA (reference sequence). Trimming shortened V by 0 bases and J by 3 bases, and 10 bases separated the two germline ends. The CDR3 covers 14 residues. The DNA for the CDR3 is TGCAGTGCTAGAGATCGGAAGGGAACAGATACGCAGTATTTT. Its translation: CSARDRKGTDTQYF.

V usage is TRBV2 and J usage is TRBJ2-5, with 11 positions matching TRBD2. The CDR3 spans 15 residues. CDR1 and CDR2 (germline): SNHLY, FYNNEI. V was pared by 5 bases and J by 3 bases, with 5 bases of the junction left unmatched. The CDR3 DNA sequence: TGTGCCAGCAGTCTGACTAGCGGGATCGAAGAGACCCAGTACTTC. Protein product: CASSLTSGIEETQYF. Filled out from reference TRBV2 and TRBJ2-5, the complete variable domain reads EPEVTQTPSHQVTQMGQEVILRCVPISNHLYFYWYRQILGQKVEFLVSFYNNEISEKSEIFDDQFSVERPDGSNFTLKIRSTKLEDSAMYFCASSLTSGIEETQYFGPGTRLLVL.

This clonotype was seen only once. The chain has TRBV12-3 or TRBV12-4 and TRBJ1-1; D perhaps matches TRBD1 (6 bases). V was pared by 8 bases and J by 2 bases, with 15 bases between. This CDR3 is built from 14 residues. Written as DNA, the CDR3 is TGTGCCAGCGGTCAGGGGCCATCAAACACTGAAGCTTTCTTT. The encoded protein is CASGQGPSNTEAFF.

V is TRBV6-6 and J is TRBJ2-7; D gene unclear. Germline values: CDR1 MNHNY, CDR2 SVGAGI (reference sequence). This CDR3 is built from 13 residues. The V end lost 8 bases, the J end lost 4 bases, and 15 bases lay between the germline ends. The CDR3 protein is CASLTPDSYEQYF. DNA for the CDR3: TGTGCCAGCCTTACACCAGACTCTTACGAGCAGTACTTC.

The chain joins TRBV6-2 or TRBV6-3 to TRBJ1-2; D is uncertain. Trimming took 2 bases from V and 6 from J, leaving 16 bases between them. The germline gives CDR1 MNHEY, CDR2 SVGEGT. The CDR3 has 15 residues. CDR3: CASSYRKLQGNGYTF. The CDR3 DNA is TGTGCCAGCAGTTACCGGAAGCTCCAAGGAAATGGCTACACCTTC.

This clonotype was seen repeatedly, ten times or more. The chain has TRBV12-3 or TRBV12-4 and TRBJ1-1; perhaps TRBD1 as D (6 bases). Trimming stripped 6 bases from V and 7 bases from J, with 15 bases between. The CDR3 sequence is 13 residues long. In DNA, the CDR3 is TGTGCCAGCAGCACCGGGACACTGGGTGAAGCTTTCTTT. Amino acids: CASSTGTLGEAFF.